The next 21 T cell receptor beta chains were all read from a single sample in a study of blood T cell repertoires in COVID-19. Measured with immunoSEQ multiplex PCR; TCRdb has only the in-frame clones, and not every one. The repertoire holds around 380,000 clones, with about four fifths as singletons. The material sequenced was peripheral blood. The receptors derive from a human donor with acute or convalescent COVID-19. The donor label of this sample is uncertain.

The chain has TRBV27 and TRBJ2-1; maybe TRBD2 (6 bases). This CDR3 spans 16 amino acids. CDR1 MNHEY and CDR2 SMNVEV come from the germline V gene (reference sequence). V dropped 4 bases and J dropped 0 bases, with 13 bases sitting between them. The CDR3 sequence: CASSSARGSSYNEQFF. The CDR3 DNA sequence: TGTGCCAGCAGTTCAGCACGGGGGTCCTCCTACAATGAGCAGTTCTTC.

This rearrangement joins TRBV19 to TRBJ1-3; D gene uncertain. V lost 7 bases to trimming and J lost 4 bases, with 14 bases between them. The CDR3 spans 14 residues. Germline CDR1 LNHDA, CDR2 SQIVND (reference sequence). CDR3 protein: CASNGGYPGNTIYF. In nucleotides, the CDR3 is TGTGCCAGTAATGGAGGGTATCCCGGAAACACCATATATTTT.

The V gene is TRBV7-2, the J gene TRBJ2-7, with a possible D match to TRBD2 (5 bases). Germline assignment: CDR1 SGHTA and CDR2 FQGNSA. The length of the CDR3 is 14 residues. Trimming pared 8 bases from V and 3 bases from J, leaving 17 bases between. CDR3 nucleotides: TGTGCCAGCGGAGACCGGACTCCTATCTACGAGCAGTACTTC. It translates to CASGDRTPIYEQYF. The entire variable domain, with the rest obtained from reference TRBV7-2 and TRBJ2-7, is as follows: GAGVSQSPSNKVTEKGKDVELRCDPISGHTALYWYRQSLGQGLEFLIYFQGNSAPDKSGLPSDRFSAERTGGSVSTLTIQRTQQEDSAVYLCASGDRTPIYEQYFGPGTRLTVT.

The chain joins TRBV18 to TRBJ1-2; the D gene is possibly TRBD1 (5 bases). The germline V gene encodes CDR1 KGHSH and CDR2 LQKENI. Trimming shortened V by 1 base and J by 8 bases, and 20 bases separated the two germline ends. This CDR3 comprises 16 residues. Here the CDR3 DNA reads TGTGCCAGCTCACCACAGGGGCTGGAACCGTCTCGGGGCTACACCTTC. Residues: CASSPQGLEPSRGYTF.

This chain joins TRBV5-8 and TRBJ2-5, with 7 bases aligning to TRBD1. V shed 2 bases, J shed 3 bases, and the junction held 1 base outside the gene matches. The germline V gene encodes CDR1 SGHTS and CDR2 YDEGEE. This CDR3 has 13 amino acids. The CDR3, as DNA: TGTGCCAGCAGCTTCGGGACAGAAGAGACCCAGTACTTC. Its translation: CASSFGTEETQYF.

The chain employs TRBV5-1 and TRBJ1-1; 7 bases align to TRBD1. The CDR3 is 15 residues long. V lost 4 bases, J lost 5 bases, and 11 bases stayed unmatched. Germline CDR1 SGHRS, CDR2 YFSETQ. CDR3 nucleotides: TGCGCCAGCAGCGTTCAGACAGGGAGTGGAACTGAAGCTTTCTTT. Protein: CASSVQTGSGTEAFF.

In DNA form, the CDR3 reads TGTGCCAGCAGTTTTTCAGGGGATATCGGAGCTTTCTTT. It translates to CASSFSGDIGAFF. The chain employs TRBV12-3 or TRBV12-4 and TRBJ1-1, with a possible D match to TRBD1 (6 bases). CDR3 length: 13 amino acids. Trimming took 3 bases from V and 10 from J, leaving 15 bases between them.

The chain employs TRBV5-1 and TRBJ2-7, with D uncertain. The V and J ends lost 4 bases and 1 base respectively, with 9 bases between them. This CDR3 has 13 residues. The V gene's germline CDR1 is SGHRS and CDR2 YFSETQ. The CDR3 reads CASSRADSYEQYF. The CDR3 DNA follows: TGCGCCAGCAGCCGCGCCGATTCCTACGAGCAGTACTTC.

This clone showed up just a few times. Other DNA sequences within the sample encode an identical CDR3. The chain carries TRBV7-9 and TRBJ2-6, with unresolved D. This CDR3 comprises 15 residues. Between the trimmed V and J ends, which lost 3 bases and 0 bases, there was a span of 6 bases. Germline assignment: CDR1 SEHNR and CDR2 FQNEAQ (reference sequence). The CDR3 nucleotides read TGTGCCAGCAGCTTTCGCAGCTCTGGGGCCAACGTCCTGACTTTC. Residues: CASSFRSSGANVLTF.

V gene TRBV18 combines with J gene TRBJ1-4; 9 positions match TRBD1. The J segment lost 6 bases and the V segment lost 5 bases, leaving 7 bases of the junction unmatched. The CDR3 is made up of 15 amino acids. Germline V CDR1 and CDR2: KGHSH, LQKENI. The chain's CDR3 is CASSTNRGPDEKLFF. The CDR3 bases are TGTGCCAGCTCAACAAACAGGGGGCCCGATGAAAAACTGTTTTTT.

The chain employs TRBV5-1 and TRBJ2-3; 8 bases fit TRBD2. The CDR3 consists of 15 residues. CDR1 and CDR2 (germline): SGHRS, YFSETQ. Trimming at V came to 9 bases and at J to 6 bases, leaving 15 bases not matched to a gene. CDR3 coding DNA: TGCGCCACCACAACTGACGGGGGGGCATTTGATACGCAGTATTTT. Its translation: CATTTDGGAFDTQYF.

This clone was recorded a few times. This sequence joins TRBV10-3 and TRBJ2-1, with 8 bases lining up with TRBD2. Germline V gene data show CDR1 as ENHRY and CDR2 as SYGVKD. The V segment lost 8 bases and the J segment 6 bases; nucleotides outside the gene matches: 9. The length of the CDR3 is 14 residues. The CDR3 sequence: CAIASGSAANEQFF. In nucleotides, the CDR3 is TGTGCCATCGCCAGCGGGAGTGCTGCCAATGAGCAGTTCTTC.

The V and J genes are TRBV5-6 and TRBJ1-2; D gene uncertain. This CDR3 region has 12 residues. V lost 4 bases, J lost 9 bases, and 13 bases lay in between. Per the germline V gene, CDR1 is SGHDT and CDR2 is YYEEEE. The CDR3 loop is CASSLDGGSYTF. The DNA for the CDR3 is TGTGCCAGCAGCCTAGACGGCGGGAGCTACACCTTC.

The chain is built from TRBV6-6 and TRBJ1-5; D is undetermined. The V gene lost 4 bases and the J gene lost 11 bases, with 12 bases spanning the gap. Germline values: CDR1 MNHNY, CDR2 SVGAGI (reference sequence). This CDR3 spans 12 amino acids. CDR3 region: CASSSRYVAQHF. The CDR3, as DNA: TGTGCCAGCAGTTCTCGGTACGTGGCCCAGCATTTT.

This clone was detected only a few times. The chain recombines TRBV7-9 with TRBJ1-1, with no clear D. Germline CDR1 is SEHNR and CDR2 is FQNEAQ (reference sequence). The CDR3 extends over 10 amino acids. V shed 4 bases and J shed 7 bases, with 4 bases lying between them. The CDR3 DNA reads as TGTGCCAGCAGCTATATTGAAGCTTTCTTT. Encoded protein: CASSYIEAFF.

This clone has only one observation. The V call is TRBV10-3, the J call TRBJ1-1; possibly TRBD1 for D (5 bases). Germline CDR1 ENHRY, CDR2 SYGVKD. CDR3 length equals 13 residues. Trimming took 5 bases from V and 1 from J, leaving 8 bases between them. The CDR3, as DNA: TGTGCCATCAGTCCGACAGAGAACACTGAAGCTTTCTTT. It is translated as CAISPTENTEAFF.

This clone has more than one count but fewer than ten. The J gene is TRBJ1-3, the V gene TRBV30; 7 bases line up with TRBD1. CDR1 and CDR2 from the germline V gene are GTSNPN and SVGIG (reference sequence). Unmatched junction bases numbered 1, after V lost 0 bases and J lost 2 bases. This CDR3 contains 14 residues. The CDR3 DNA follows: TGTGCCTGGAGTGTCGGACAGGCTGGAAACACCATATATTTT. Residues: CAWSVGQAGNTIYF.

This clone has more than one count but fewer than ten. The rearrangement uses TRBV7-9 and TRBJ1-4; 7 bases agree with TRBD1. Germline assignment: CDR1 SEHNR and CDR2 FQNEAQ (reference sequence). J lost 4 bases, V lost 3 bases, and 2 bases had no gene match. The CDR3 extends over 14 amino acids. CDR3 in amino acids: CASSFQGGNEKLFF. CDR3 bases: TGTGCCAGCAGCTTCCAGGGGGGTAATGAAAAACTGTTTTTT.

V gene TRBV21-1 combines with J gene TRBJ2-4; the listed D gene, TRBD1, was not tested against the DNA. TRBV21-1 is described as a pseudogene. The CDR3 length is 13 residues. CDR3 in DNA: TGTGCCAGCAGCGTGTGGGCGGAGTGGGACAGGTACTTC. Translating gives CASSVWAEWDRYF.

J is TRBJ2-1 and V is TRBV5-4, with TRBD1 as a possible D gene (6 bases). This CDR3 contains 14 residues. V lost 2 bases, J lost 0 bases, and 6 bases lay in between. The V gene's germline CDR1 is SGHNT and CDR2 YYREEE (reference sequence). This chain's CDR3 is CASSLQGSYNEQFF. CDR3 bases: TGTGCCAGCAGCTTACAGGGCTCCTACAATGAGCAGTTCTTC. Using reference TRBV5-4 and TRBJ2-1 for the parts outside the CDR3, the full variable domain is ETGVTQSPTHLIKTRGQQVTLRCSSQSGHNTVSWYQQALGQGPQFIFQYYREEENGRGNFPPRFSGLQFPNYSSELNVNALELDDSALYLCASSLQGSYNEQFFGPGTRLTVL.

J is TRBJ1-6 and V is TRBV27, with 7 bases aligning to TRBD1. V gave up 8 bases and J gave up 9 bases; unmatched junction bases: 22. In germline, CDR1 is MNHEY, CDR2 SMNVEV (reference sequence). The CDR3 covers 18 residues. Here the CDR3 DNA reads TGTGCCAGCGGGGAGATAGGGGGCACCTCTTTCTGGGGTTCACCCCTCCACTTT. Translation: CASGEIGGTSFWGSPLHF.